This T cell receptor beta chain was observed in a study of Ad26.COV2.S vaccination and SARS-CoV-2 variants. Assay used: immunoSEQ multiplex PCR; TCRdb lists only in-frame clones, some missing. This repertoire shows about 370,000 clones, approximately 89% found once; its top ten account for 1.5% to 2%. This CDR3 region has 16 residues. Germline lookup yields CDR1 LNHDA and CDR2 SQIVND (reference sequence). The V and J ends lost 4 bases and 2 bases, in that order; junction bases with no gene match: 9. Specified treatment: roughly 20 received Ad26.COV2.S at low or high dose, single or two shots; about five received placebo; per-sample allocation not given. Following the first vaccine or placebo injection, samples were taken on day 63.

This sequence originates from a person aged 18-60 years who received the Ad26.COV2.S COVID-19 vaccine or a placebo. Material: peripheral blood, obtained in a trial of Ad26.COV2.S vaccine versus placebo. The chain joins TRBV19 to TRBJ2-5; 8 bases fit TRBD2. CDR3 nucleotides: TGTGCCAGTAGTACCGGTTCTAGCGGGCTGCAAGAGACCCAGTACTTC. It translates to CASSTGSSGLQETQYF.